A single sample gave rise to the 14 T cell receptor beta chains below, sequenced in a study of vaccination and CD4 T cells after COVID-19 (dated 2022 in TCRdb). For these receptors, no antigen is known. Interpreted using the paper, the treatment or condition label stands for: approximately nine-day PBMC culture with coronavirus spike peptide pools or control peptides (ViraFEST assay). CD4+ T cells from unexposed donors were collected before the COVID-19 pandemic (2011-2018). Libraries came from PCR. The listed sequencing device is Illumina iSeq 100. At the Johns Hopkins FTIC core, DNA from the cultured CD4+ T cells underwent TCR sequencing with the Oncomine TCR Beta short-read assay. TCRdb handled the public reads itself, with Q25 trimming in fastp and clone calling in MiXCR, and kept productive beta chains. Each CDR3 protein appears once, grouped with its most common genes and DNA. Counted in this sample were about 5,500 distinct CDR3 sequences; about two fifths of them appeared once. The ten largest clones add up to 35% to 50% of the sample.

Specimen: CD4+ T cells from blood, cultured in vitro. The source is a human donor in good health.

The rearrangement links TRBV5-1 to TRBJ1-1; D ambiguous. CDR1 is SGHRS and CDR2 is YFSETQ in the germline V gene. The CDR3 has 15 amino acids. The ends were cut back, 5 bases at V and 0 bases at J, with 14 bases in the middle. CDR3: CASRPTDKMNTEAFF. The CDR3 DNA sequence: TGCGCCAGCAGACCTACTGACAAGATGAACACTGAAGCTTTCTTT.

V gene TRBV10-3 combines with J gene TRBJ1-2; 8 bases fit TRBD1. The ends lost 4 bases at V and 0 bases at J; junction bases unmatched: 10. From germline, CDR1 is ENHRY and CDR2 SYGVKD. The CDR3 sequence is 17 residues long. This CDR3 reads CAISGGGQGSSNYGYTF. The CDR3 DNA reads as TGTGCCATCAGTGGGGGAGGACAGGGCTCGTCTAACTATGGCTACACCTTC.

V gene TRBV5-1 combines with J gene TRBJ1-1; D possibly corresponds to TRBD1 (5 bases). Between the trimmed V and J ends, which lost 3 bases and 3 bases, there was a span of 12 bases. CDR1 and CDR2 from the germline V gene are SGHRS and YFSETQ. This CDR3 is 14 amino acids long. In DNA, the CDR3 is TGCGCCAGCAGCTCAACCGGGACTCACACTGAAGCTTTCTTT. The encoded protein is CASSSTGTHTEAFF.

This clonotype was seen a few times. The chain couples TRBV6-1 to TRBJ1-2; D is uncertain. The germline gives CDR1 MNHNS, CDR2 SASEGT. This CDR3 contains 15 residues. The germline V and J ends were trimmed by 1 base and 2 bases, with 11 bases remaining between them. The CDR3 DNA sequence: TGTGCCAGCAGTGAAGGGGTGGCGACCAACTATGGCTACACCTTC. It yields the protein CASSEGVATNYGYTF.

This clonotype was recorded a few times. The V and J genes are TRBV6-1 and TRBJ1-5, with D perhaps TRBD1 (6 bases). CDR1 is MNHNS, CDR2 SASEGT, per germline. The CDR3 loop spans 19 amino acids. Trimming took off 2 bases at V and 0 bases at J, with 20 bases between the two ends. The CDR3 DNA follows: TGTGCCAGCAGTGAATTCAGGGGACCTAAGGAGTATAGCAATCAGCCCCAGCATTTT. Translating it yields CASSEFRGPKEYSNQPQHF.

J is TRBJ2-7 and V is TRBV20-1; 9 bases are shared with TRBD1. The CDR3 consists of 15 residues. V lost 5 bases, J lost 3 bases, and 11 bases stayed unmatched. Germline assignment: CDR1 DFQATT and CDR2 SNEGSKA (reference sequence). DNA of the CDR3: TGCAGTGCTCCTAACTCGGGACAGGGCGGCTACGAGCAGTACTTC. It yields the protein CSAPNSGQGGYEQYF.

This CDR3 reads CASSYGAEAFF. CDR3 nucleotides: TGTGCCAGCAGTTACGGGGCTGAAGCTTTCTTT. The chain is built from TRBV6-5 and TRBJ1-1; unclear D gene. V lost 2 bases and J 6 bases, leaving 4 bases between the germline ends. Germline values: CDR1 MNHEY, CDR2 SVGAGI. The CDR3 extends over 11 amino acids.

V and J are TRBV12-3 or TRBV12-4 and TRBJ1-3, with D unclear. With 5 bases removed from V and 2 bases from J, the gap between germline ends came to 10 bases. The CDR3 is made up of 14 amino acids. The CDR3 protein is CASSPTLAGNTIYF. CDR3 in DNA: TGTGCCAGCAGTCCTACACTCGCTGGAAACACCATATATTTT.

This clonotype is a singleton in its sample. The chain combines TRBV2 with TRBJ1-4, with D hard to call. V lost 3 bases and J lost 0, with 8 bases in between. The germline CDR1 and CDR2 sequences are SNHLY and FYNNEI. The CDR3 sequence is 15 residues long. The CDR3 loop reads CASSDYGATNEKLFF. In DNA, the CDR3 is TGTGCCAGCAGTGACTACGGAGCAACTAATGAAAAACTGTTTTTT.

This clonotype was seen only once. The rearrangement links TRBV12-3 or TRBV12-4 to TRBJ1-1; 11 nucleotides align to TRBD1. Germline trimming cut 5 bases from V and 4 bases from J; bases unmatched to any gene: 3. The CDR3 length is 14 residues. CDR3 loop: CASSGTGGTTEAFF. In DNA, the CDR3 is TGTGCCAGCAGTGGGACAGGGGGGACCACTGAAGCTTTCTTT.

This chain links TRBV6-1 with TRBJ2-7; D possibly corresponds to TRBD1 (6 bases). Trimming cost V 3 bases and J 0 bases, with 12 bases left between them. Germline V CDR1 and CDR2: MNHNS, SASEGT. The CDR3 has 15 amino acids. CDR3: CASSDKGDLSYEQYF. The CDR3 bases are TGTGCCAGCAGTGACAAGGGGGACCTCTCCTACGAGCAGTACTTC.

J is TRBJ2-7 and V is TRBV7-9; D is perhaps TRBD2 (5 bases). CDR1 SEHNR and CDR2 FQNEAQ come from the germline V gene (reference sequence). The CDR3 is made up of 12 amino acids. V lost 7 bases, J lost 7 bases, and 14 bases lay in between. CDR3 coding DNA: TGTGCCAGCACTATCGGTTCGGGGGAGCAGTACTTC. Its protein product is CASTIGSGEQYF.

This clonotype has just a few counts. V and J are TRBV7-3 and TRBJ1-1, with unresolved D. Trimming removed 4 bases from V and 2 bases from J, with 17 bases in between. The CDR3 spans 16 residues. The germline V gene encodes CDR1 SGHTA and CDR2 FQGTGA. The chain's CDR3 is CASSSIPTATNTEAFF. The CDR3 nucleotides are TGTGCCAGCAGCTCCATCCCTACAGCTACCAACACTGAAGCTTTCTTT. Combining the CDR3 with reference TRBV7-3 and TRBJ1-1 gives the whole variable domain GAGVSQTPSNKVTEKGKYVELRCDPISGHTALYWYRQSLGQGPEFLIYFQGTGAADDSGLPNDRFFAVRPEGSVSTLKIQRTERGDSAVYLCASSSIPTATNTEAFFGQGTRLTVV.

Comment on this clonotype: No conserved phenylalanine or tryptophan ends this CDR3, so it is likely a read error. The chain employs TRBV7-2 and TRBJ1-6; D might be TRBD1 (5 bases). Trimming shortened V by 3 bases and J by 6 bases, and 6 bases separated the two germline ends. The length of the CDR3 is 13 residues. In germline, CDR1 is SGHTA, CDR2 FQGNSA. The CDR3 region is CASSLGGNSPLHL. CDR3 sequence (DNA): TGTGCCAGCAGCTTGGGGGGTAATTCACCCCTCCACCTT.